One sample yielded the 31 T cell receptor beta chains listed below, sequenced in a study of blood T cell repertoires in COVID-19. Profiling relied on immunoSEQ multiplex PCR, and the TCRdb table lists in-frame clones only, not all of them. The sample holds 210,000 or so clones, about 83% seen once. The sample taken for sequencing was peripheral blood. The receptor source for this set is a woman under 40 with COVID-19, enrolled during active disease.

The V and J genes are TRBV6-2 or TRBV6-3 and TRBJ2-2, with 12 bases matching TRBD2. Trimming took 4 bases from V and 4 from J; bases not matched to a gene: 7. Germline CDR1 MNHEY, CDR2 SVGEGT. This CDR3 region has 17 residues. The chain's CDR3 is CASSLTLAGGITGELFF. The DNA for the CDR3 is TGTGCCAGCAGTTTAACACTAGCGGGAGGTATCACCGGGGAGCTGTTTTTT.

The chain employs TRBV11-2 and TRBJ2-1, with 9 positions matching TRBD2. The trim removed 6 bases at V and 8 bases at J, leaving 11 bases unmatched. Germline V lookup: CDR1 SGHAT, CDR2 FQNNGV. The CDR3 consists of 15 residues. The CDR3 DNA reads TGTGCCAGCAGTCACCCGGGACTAGCTCGGGATGAGCAGTTCTTC. Translation: CASSHPGLARDEQFF.

V gene TRBV4-1 combines with J gene TRBJ1-1; D is unclear. Deletions cut 0 bases from V and 7 bases from J, with 9 bases between. Germline assignment: CDR1 MGHRA and CDR2 YSYEKL. The CDR3 loop spans 13 amino acids. The CDR3 reads CASSQDPGIEAFF. The CDR3 bases are TGCGCCAGCAGCCAAGATCCAGGAATTGAAGCTTTCTTT.

The gene calls are TRBV7-2 and TRBJ2-5; 12 bases line up with TRBD1. Germline V lookup: CDR1 SGHTA, CDR2 FQGNSA. With 11 bases clipped from V and 5 bases from J, the junction kept 9 bases outside the gene matches. CDR3 length equals 14 residues. The CDR3 region is CAGGQGAGSETQYF. As DNA, the CDR3 is TGTGCCGGGGGACAGGGGGCAGGTTCGGAGACCCAGTACTTC. Complete variable domain (other parts from reference TRBV7-2 and TRBJ2-5): GAGVSQSPSNKVTEKGKDVELRCDPISGHTALYWYRQSLGQGLEFLIYFQGNSAPDKSGLPSDRFSAERTGGSVSTLTIQRTQQEDSAVYLCAGGQGAGSETQYFGPGTRLLVL.

The table lists this clone with a count of one. The chain links TRBV6-6 to TRBJ1-5; 8 bases map to TRBD1. The germline gives CDR1 MNHNY, CDR2 SVGAGI (reference sequence). The V segment lost 6 bases and the J segment 5 bases; nucleotides outside the gene matches: 9. This CDR3 region has 15 residues. CDR3 DNA sequence: TGTGCCAGCAGCGACGGACAGGGACGAGATCAGCCCCAGCATTTT. Translating gives CASSDGQGRDQPQHF.

The chain is built from TRBV5-5 and TRBJ1-3; the match to TRBD1 covers 9 bases. V dropped 2 bases and J dropped 3; count of bases not matched to a gene: 6. Germline lookup yields CDR1 SGHKS and CDR2 YYEKEE (reference sequence). The length of the CDR3 is 16 residues. The CDR3 protein is CASSLRDRVLGNTIYF. The CDR3 DNA reads TGTGCCAGCAGCTTAAGGGACAGGGTTCTTGGAAACACCATATATTTT.

The genes are TRBV7-2 and TRBJ2-1; 8 positions agree with TRBD2. This CDR3 spans 14 amino acids. Germline CDR1 is SGHTA and CDR2 is FQGNSA. The ends lost 5 bases at V and 8 bases at J; junction bases unmatched: 8. The CDR3: CASSPRGGQYEQFF. DNA of the CDR3: TGTGCCAGCAGCCCCCGGGGGGGCCAGTATGAGCAGTTCTTC.

V usage is TRBV7-6 and J usage is TRBJ1-1; TRBD1 is a possible D gene (6 bases). The CDR3 has 14 amino acids. Germline V CDR1 and CDR2: SGHVS, FNYEAQ. V was clipped by 4 bases and J by 10 bases, with 19 bases between them. The CDR3 region has the DNA TGTGCCAGCAGCTCCTCGACAGGCTTACGGGGAGCTTTCTTT. Translating it yields CASSSSTGLRGAFF. The full variable domain, in which reference TRBV7-6 and TRBJ1-1 provide the parts outside the CDR3, is GAGVSQSPRYKVTKRGQDVALRCDPISGHVSLYWYRQALGQGPEFLTYFNYEAQQDKSGLPNDRFSAERPEGSISTLTIQRTEQRDSAMYRCASSSSTGLRGAFFGQGTRLTVV.

This sequence joins TRBV30 and TRBJ1-2; TRBD1 might be the D (6 bases). The CDR3 is 13 amino acids. The V end was cut by 4 bases, the J end by 7 bases, with 16 bases between. Germline CDR1 GTSNPN, CDR2 SVGIG (reference sequence). CDR3 nucleotides: TGTGCCTGGACGGGTTTAGTGGACAGTGGCTACACCTTC. It encodes CAWTGLVDSGYTF.

This clone was observed once. Additional DNA sequences in this sample encode the identical CDR3. The chain uses TRBV12-3 or TRBV12-4 and TRBJ1-1, with D unclear. Trimming shortened V by 3 bases and J by 2 bases, and 7 bases separated the two germline ends. This CDR3 contains 13 residues. CDR3: CASSFEGNTEAFF. DNA of the CDR3: TGTGCCAGCAGTTTCGAGGGAAACACTGAAGCTTTCTTT.

This clone was picked up one time. The chain has TRBV28 and TRBJ2-1; 8 bases are a match to TRBD2. The CDR3 contains 16 residues. CDR1 and CDR2 from the germline V gene are MDHEN and SYDVKM. Trimming removed 6 bases from V and 5 bases from J; junction bases left unmatched: 12. CDR3 DNA sequence: TGTGCCAGCAGCAGCCCCCGGCGGGGGGTGCACAATGAGCAGTTCTTC. It yields the protein CASSSPRRGVHNEQFF.

J is TRBJ2-5 and V is TRBV2; perhaps TRBD2 as D (6 bases). V gave up 6 bases and J gave up 3 bases, with 14 bases separating them. CDR1 is SNHLY, CDR2 FYNNEI, per germline. CDR3 length: 14 amino acids. The CDR3 is CASRPGTLKETQYF. DNA of the CDR3: TGTGCCAGCAGACCCGGGACTTTAAAAGAGACCCAGTACTTC.

The chain couples TRBV28 to TRBJ1-1; possibly TRBD1 for D (6 bases). CDR1 and CDR2 (germline): MDHEN, SYDVKM. This CDR3 region has 15 residues. Trimming removed 5 bases at V and 7 bases at J, with 20 bases between. In DNA form, the CDR3 reads TGTGCCAGCAGTCCCCCTCAGGGGAGAGTAAGTGAAGCTTTCTTT. Translated, it gives CASSPPQGRVSEAFF.

The rearrangement joins TRBV6-6 to TRBJ2-7; TRBD2 matches 11 bases. The CDR3 loop spans 14 amino acids. Germline CDR1 and CDR2: MNHNY and SVGAGI (reference sequence). V lost 4 bases to trimming and J lost 3 bases; unmatched junction nucleotides: 2. CDR3: CASSSGTSGYEQYF. CDR3 sequence (DNA): TGTGCCAGCAGTTCAGGGACTAGCGGCTACGAGCAGTACTTC.

V gene TRBV20-1 combines with J gene TRBJ2-5, with TRBD2 identical over 10 bases. The CDR3 covers 17 residues. The J segment lost 0 bases and the V segment lost 3 bases, leaving 10 bases of the junction unmatched. Germline CDR1 reads DFQATT; CDR2 reads SNEGSKA (reference sequence). The CDR3 DNA is TGCAGTGCTAGTTTGGTAGCGGGGGGCGCCTACCAAGAGACCCAGTACTTC. Translation: CSASLVAGGAYQETQYF.

The chain recombines TRBV4-3 with TRBJ2-1; 10 nucleotides line up with TRBD2. The length of the CDR3 is 16 residues. Germline V gene sequence: CDR1 LGHNA, CDR2 YSLEER. J lost 8 bases, V lost 4 bases, and 11 bases had no gene match. CDR3 nucleotides: TGCGCCAGCAGCCCGCAAGTGGCTAGCGGGAGCGATGAGCAGTTCTTC. Protein: CASSPQVASGSDEQFF.

The chain couples TRBV9 to TRBJ2-1; 10 nucleotides align to TRBD2. Looked up from germline, CDR1 is SGDLS and CDR2 is YYNGEE. CDR3 length equals 16 residues. Trimming at V came to 2 bases and at J to 4 bases, leaving 6 bases not matched to a gene. The CDR3 sequence is CASSVPSGGRYNEQFF. Here the CDR3 DNA reads TGTGCCAGCAGCGTCCCTAGCGGGGGTCGGTACAATGAGCAGTTCTTC.

The chain couples TRBV27 to TRBJ2-7, with D possibly TRBD2 on 7 matching bases. The CDR3 is 15 amino acids. The germline V gene has CDR1 MNHEY and CDR2 SMNVEV (reference sequence). V lost 2 bases and J 2 bases, leaving 13 bases between the germline ends. The CDR3 DNA reads as TGTGCCAGCAGTTTAGGGGGGGCACCCCCCTACGAGCAGTACTTC. Residues: CASSLGGAPPYEQYF.

CDR3 in amino acids: CASSRQGGDAFF. For the CDR3, the DNA is TGTGCCAGCAGCCGACAGGGTGGGGACGCTTTCTTT. The chain carries TRBV27 and TRBJ1-1; 7 bases match TRBD1. This CDR3 region has 12 residues. CDR1 and CDR2 from the germline V gene are MNHEY and SMNVEV (reference sequence). V shed 6 bases and J 11 bases; nucleotides not matched to a gene: 9.

V gene TRBV6-4 combines with J gene TRBJ2-1; 8 nucleotides match TRBD2. Germline V gene sequence: CDR1 MRHNA, CDR2 SNTAGT. The V segment lost 4 bases and the J segment 8 bases; nucleotides outside the gene matches: 13. CDR3 size: 16 residues. The CDR3 DNA sequence: TGTGCCAGCAGTGTCGGGGGGGCCCCTTATGGTGATGAGCAGTTCTTC. This sequence encodes CASSVGGAPYGDEQFF.

The chain employs TRBV19 and TRBJ1-5; the match to TRBD1 covers 8 bases. Germline lookup yields CDR1 LNHDA and CDR2 SQIVND (reference sequence). CDR3 length equals 15 residues. After removal of 5 bases from V and 6 bases from J, the junction contained 9 bases not matched to a gene. The CDR3 DNA follows: TGTGCCAGTAGTTCAATACCAGGGGGCAGTCAGCCCCAGCATTTT. Translated: CASSSIPGGSQPQHF. The full variable domain, its missing parts supplied by reference TRBV19 and TRBJ1-5, is DGGITQSPKYLFRKEGQNVTLSCEQNLNHDAMYWYRQDPGQGLRLIYYSQIVNDFQKGDIAEGYSVSREKKESFPLTVTSAQKNPTAFYLCASSSIPGGSQPQHFGDGTRLSIL.

This clone was seen a few times. This sequence joins TRBV5-4 and TRBJ2-3; 8 bases align to TRBD2. After removal of 6 bases from V and 2 bases from J, the junction contained 11 bases not matched to a gene. Germline V gene lookup returns CDR1 SGHNT and CDR2 YYREEE (reference sequence). The CDR3 consists of 16 residues. In DNA form, the CDR3 reads TGTGCCAGCATTATGGGCCCAGCGGGGGTCACAGATACGCAGTATTTT. It encodes CASIMGPAGVTDTQYF.

This chain connects TRBV7-2 to TRBJ2-2; D uncertain. CDR1 and CDR2 from the germline V gene are SGHTA and FQGNSA. The CDR3 sequence is 14 residues long. Trimming cost V 2 bases and J 4 bases, with 8 bases left between them. The CDR3 is CASSLLRGTGELFF. DNA for the CDR3: TGTGCCAGCAGCTTACTACGAGGCACCGGGGAGCTGTTTTTT.

As for this clone: This specimen includes other DNA sequences encoding the same CDR3. The rearrangement links TRBV5-1 to TRBJ1-1; the D gene is possibly TRBD1 (6 bases). This CDR3 contains 14 residues. Trimming shortened V by 4 bases and J by 1 base, and 11 bases separated the two germline ends. The germline V gene encodes CDR1 SGHRS and CDR2 YFSETQ. The CDR3 DNA follows: TGCGCCAGCAGCCCAGGACAGCCGAACACTGAAGCTTTCTTT. Translating it yields CASSPGQPNTEAFF.

This clone was detected a few times. This rearrangement joins TRBV11-3 to TRBJ2-6; D gene unclear. In germline, CDR1 is SGHNT, CDR2 YENEEA. The CDR3 spans 15 residues. The ends were cut back, 4 bases at V and 2 bases at J, with 9 bases in the middle. CDR3 nucleotides: TGTGCCAGCAGCTCCCAGGTCGCTGGGGCCAACGTCCTGACTTTC. As protein: CASSSQVAGANVLTF.

This clone was seen only a few times. This chain links TRBV5-4 with TRBJ1-1; D gene ambiguous. V lost 4 bases to trimming and J lost 0 bases, with 13 bases between them. CDR3 length: 15 residues. Germline V CDR1 and CDR2: SGHNT, YYREEE (reference sequence). The DNA of the CDR3 is TGTGCCAGCAGCCTCCCGACACAAATGAACACTGAAGCTTTCTTT. Amino acids: CASSLPTQMNTEAFF.

The V and J genes are TRBV7-2 and TRBJ1-1; no clear D. The CDR3 totals 13 residues. Germline V gene lookup returns CDR1 SGHTA and CDR2 FQGNSA. V was trimmed by 5 bases and J by 1 base, leaving 8 bases between them. The CDR3 sequence is CASSPRQNTEAFF. CDR3 nucleotide sequence: TGTGCCAGCAGCCCGAGGCAGAACACTGAAGCTTTCTTT.

The chain uses TRBV30 and TRBJ1-5; perhaps TRBD1 as D (6 bases). The CDR3 covers 13 residues. V gave up 3 bases and J gave up 2 bases, with 8 bases separating them. Per the germline V gene, CDR1 is GTSNPN and CDR2 is SVGIG (reference sequence). CDR3 DNA: TGTGCCTGGAGGGCAGGGGGCAATCAGCCCCAGCATTTT. It specifies CAWRAGGNQPQHF.

This chain joins TRBV7-9 and TRBJ2-1; TRBD2 agrees at 9 bases. The germline CDR1 and CDR2 sequences are SEHNR and FQNEAQ (reference sequence). The CDR3 covers 13 residues. Germline trimming cut 5 bases from V and 9 bases from J; bases unmatched to any gene: 5. This CDR3 is CASSPHSGSEQFF. The DNA of the CDR3 is TGTGCCAGCAGCCCCCATAGCGGGAGTGAGCAGTTCTTC.

The chain is built from TRBV4-2 and TRBJ2-1; D possibly corresponds to TRBD2 (6 bases). The CDR3 is 14 residues long. V shed 1 base and J shed 5 bases, with 9 bases lying between them. CDR1 is LGHNA and CDR2 is YNFKEQ in the germline V gene. The CDR3 nucleotides are TGTGCCAGCAGCCAAGCGGGAGAAAACAATGAGCAGTTCTTC. This encodes CASSQAGENNEQFF.

J is TRBJ1-5 and V is TRBV15; 7 positions match TRBD1. Per germline, CDR1 LNHNV and CDR2 YYDKDF (reference sequence). CDR3 length equals 12 residues. With V trimmed by 8 bases and J by 4 bases, 2 bases remained unmatched. CDR3 sequence reads: CATSTGNQPQHF. The CDR3 coding sequence is TGTGCCACCTCGACAGGGAATCAGCCCCAGCATTTT.